These 17 T cell receptor beta chains came from one sample sequenced in a study of Tregs in tolerant kidney transplant recipients. Data came from immunoSEQ multiplex PCR; TCRdb stores just in-frame clones and leaves some out. The table includes approximately 65,000 clones, around 84% detected once. Material for sequencing was CD4+ T cells from blood. These receptors were collected from a human donor in good health.

V and J are TRBV11-3 and TRBJ2-5; D ambiguous. V was clipped by 4 bases and J by 6 bases, with 15 bases between them. The CDR3 contains 14 residues. Per germline, CDR1 SGHNT and CDR2 YENEEA. The CDR3 protein is CASSWDVGTQTQYF. The CDR3, as DNA: TGTGCCAGCAGCTGGGATGTGGGTACGCAGACCCAGTACTTC.

CDR3 nucleotides: TGTGCCAGTAGACCTGGCCCCAACTATGGCTACACCTTC. Translating gives CASRPGPNYGYTF. The chain recombines TRBV19 with TRBJ1-2, with D uncertain. CDR1 is LNHDA and CDR2 is SQIVND in the germline V gene (reference sequence). The CDR3 loop spans 13 amino acids. Trimming removed 6 bases at V and 2 bases at J, with 10 bases between.

The chain couples TRBV9 to TRBJ2-2; 14 bases agree with TRBD2. From germline, CDR1 is SGDLS and CDR2 YYNGEE. The junction had 4 bases not matched to a gene; V was cut back by 2 bases and J by 7 bases. This CDR3 region has 16 residues. The CDR3 here is CASSVTSGRVSGELFF. CDR3 DNA: TGTGCCAGCAGCGTGACTAGCGGGAGGGTCAGCGGGGAGCTGTTTTTT.

The chain is built from TRBV19 and TRBJ1-5; a weak D match, TRBD1 (5 bases). This CDR3 region has 16 residues. The V gene's germline CDR1 is LNHDA and CDR2 SQIVND (reference sequence). V lost 5 bases and J lost 2, with 16 bases in between. Here the CDR3 DNA reads TGTGCCAGTAGTGCGTTAAGGGGCGCGGGCAATCAGCCCCAGCATTTT. It codes for CASSALRGAGNQPQHF.

V gene TRBV5-1 combines with J gene TRBJ1-2; 7 nucleotides match TRBD1. V trimming: 2 bases; J trimming: 7 bases; junction bases outside the gene matches: 8. CDR1 and CDR2 (germline): SGHRS, YFSETQ. This CDR3 is built from 14 residues. The CDR3 loop is CASSLTGVVFGYTF. DNA for the CDR3: TGCGCCAGCAGCTTAACAGGGGTAGTATTTGGCTACACCTTC.

As DNA, the CDR3 is TGTGCCAGCAGACTACAGGGGAACACTGAAGCTTTCTTT. This translates into CASRLQGNTEAFF. This chain connects TRBV27 to TRBJ1-1, with D possibly TRBD1 on 6 matching bases. V gave up 6 bases and J gave up 1 base, with 9 bases separating them. Germline V gene sequence: CDR1 MNHEY, CDR2 SMNVEV (reference sequence). The CDR3 runs to 13 residues.

V usage is TRBV7-2 and J usage is TRBJ2-5, with 8 nucleotides matching TRBD1. With V trimmed by 4 bases and J by 1 base, 5 bases remained unmatched. Per germline, CDR1 SGHTA and CDR2 FQGNSA. The CDR3 totals 15 residues. CDR3 loop: CASSSGQGPQETQYF. CDR3 coding DNA: TGTGCCAGCAGCTCCGGACAGGGACCCCAAGAGACCCAGTACTTC.

This rearrangement joins TRBV11-1 to TRBJ2-1; D is undetermined. The CDR3 is 13 residues long. V lost 1 base and J lost 4, with 5 bases in between. The germline gives CDR1 SGHAT, CDR2 FQDESV (reference sequence). CDR3 DNA: TGTGCCAGCAGCTTAGGGCTTTACAATGAGCAGTTCTTC. It encodes CASSLGLYNEQFF.

The chain recombines TRBV7-9 with TRBJ2-7, with D maybe TRBD2 (5 bases). The CDR3 length is 14 residues. In germline, CDR1 is SEHNR, CDR2 FQNEAQ (reference sequence). V shed 4 bases and J shed 1 base, with 11 bases lying between them. The CDR3 reads CASSSSGESYEQYF. CDR3 in DNA: TGTGCCAGCAGCTCGAGTGGGGAGTCCTACGAGCAGTACTTC. The full variable domain, with the rest looked up from reference TRBV7-9 and TRBJ2-7, is DTGVSQNPRHKITKRGQNVTFRCDPISEHNRLYWYRQTLGQGPEFLTYFQNEAQLEKSRLLSDRFSAERPKGSFSTLEIQRTEQGDSAMYLCASSSSGESYEQYFGPGTRLTVT.

This sequence joins TRBV27 and TRBJ2-7, with D possibly TRBD2 on 5 matching bases. This CDR3 comprises 15 residues. V was cut by 5 bases and J by 3 bases, with 17 bases left in between. From germline, CDR1 is MNHEY and CDR2 SMNVEV (reference sequence). The CDR3 region has the DNA TGTGCCAGCAGTATACGGGGTGCCCCTAACTACGAGCAGTACTTC. It translates to CASSIRGAPNYEQYF.

The genes are TRBV6-1 and TRBJ2-7; no clear D gene. V dropped 6 bases and J dropped 0 bases, with 12 bases sitting between them. The germline CDR1 and CDR2 sequences are MNHNS and SASEGT. The CDR3 length is 14 residues. The CDR3 sequence is CASSGSRSSYEQYF. The CDR3 nucleotides are TGTGCCAGCAGCGGGTCTAGGAGCTCCTACGAGCAGTACTTC.

This clone was detected only a few times. This chain connects TRBV18 to TRBJ2-5; tentatively, D is TRBD2 (5 bases). The CDR3 length is 13 residues. Germline values: CDR1 KGHSH, CDR2 LQKENI. With 4 bases removed from V and 4 bases from J, the gap between germline ends came to 10 bases. The CDR3 protein is CASSRLNLETQYF. The DNA for the CDR3 is TGTGCCAGCTCACGACTAAACCTAGAGACCCAGTACTTC.

This rearrangement joins TRBV2 to TRBJ1-4; D is possibly TRBD1 (6 bases). V was clipped by 4 bases and J by 7 bases, with 13 bases between them. Germline V lookup: CDR1 SNHLY, CDR2 FYNNEI. CDR3 length: 14 amino acids. CDR3 sequence (DNA): TGTGCCAGCAGTGCCACAGGGCTGGGTGAAAAACTGTTTTTT. Amino acids: CASSATGLGEKLFF.

The rearrangement links TRBV7-9 to TRBJ2-5, with TRBD2 matching 14 bases. CDR1 and CDR2 (germline): SEHNR, FQNEAQ (reference sequence). The CDR3 runs 17 residues. Losses at the gene ends were 3 bases for V and 5 bases for J; bases not matched to a gene: 8. The CDR3 coding sequence is TGTGCCAGCAGCTTCCTGACTAGCGGGAGGGCCCGTGAGACCCAGTACTTC. This encodes CASSFLTSGRARETQYF.

The chain is built from TRBV4-3 and TRBJ2-7; unclear D gene. The CDR3 is made up of 14 amino acids. Germline assignment: CDR1 LGHNA and CDR2 YSLEER. V shed 3 bases and J shed 6 bases, with 15 bases lying between them. CDR3 region: CASSHAEGRREQYF. For the CDR3, the DNA is TGCGCCAGCAGCCATGCCGAAGGACGGCGCGAGCAGTACTTC.

V gene TRBV6-6 combines with J gene TRBJ1-1; 11 positions match TRBD1. With V trimmed by 2 bases and J by 3 bases, 2 bases remained unmatched. The CDR3 runs to 15 residues. CDR1 is MNHNY and CDR2 is SVGAGI in the germline V gene (reference sequence). Here the CDR3 DNA reads TGTGCCAGCAGTTACAGGACAGGGGGCGACACTGAAGCTTTCTTT. This encodes CASSYRTGGDTEAFF.

The V call is TRBV2, the J call TRBJ2-5; 9 bases agree with TRBD1. V shed 5 bases, J shed 6 bases, and the junction held 4 bases outside the gene matches. The CDR3 runs 13 residues. Germline loops: CDR1 SNHLY, CDR2 FYNNEI. Here the CDR3 DNA reads TGTGCCAGCAGTCCAGGACAGGGGCAGACCCAGTACTTC. Translating it yields CASSPGQGQTQYF.